This passage covers 9 T cell receptor beta chains from one sample sequenced in a study of circulating and synovial CD4+ cells in juvenile arthritis. TCRdb keeps only in-frame clones here, not all; method: immunoSEQ multiplex PCR. Counted here are about 35,000 clones, about 95% occurring once; the ten biggest clones make up around 0.17%. Sequences were obtained from CD4+ T cells from blood. The receptors were sampled from a human donor with juvenile idiopathic arthritis.

This clone was recorded once. The chain uses TRBV7-2 and TRBJ1-2; D might be TRBD1 (5 bases). The V and J ends lost 1 base and 0 bases respectively, with 6 bases between them. Germline loops: CDR1 SGHTA, CDR2 FQGNSA. This CDR3 spans 14 amino acids. The CDR3 is CASSLEGPNYGYTF. CDR3 bases: TGTGCCAGCAGCTTAGAGGGGCCTAACTATGGCTACACCTTC.

To note about this clone: Other DNA sequences in the sample encode the same CDR3. The gene calls are TRBV4-1 and TRBJ2-2, with 8 nucleotides matching TRBD1. V lost 1 base and J lost 7; bases outside the gene matches: 5. Per germline, CDR1 MGHRA and CDR2 YSYEKL. The CDR3 loop spans 15 amino acids. The CDR3 DNA reads TGCGCCAGCAGCCAAGTGGGACAGGCAGGCGGGGAGCTGTTTTTT. Translated, it gives CASSQVGQAGGELFF.

V is TRBV10-2 and J is TRBJ1-1, with 10 bases matching TRBD1. CDR3 length: 19 amino acids. Germline CDR1 is WSHSY and CDR2 is SAAADI. Germline trimming cut 5 bases from V and 3 bases from J; bases unmatched to any gene: 18. The DNA of the CDR3 is TGCGCCAGCAGTAAGACGAGACAGGGGGCCCCAGTGCGGTACACTGAAGCTTTCTTT. Its protein is CASSKTRQGAPVRYTEAFF.

The chain carries TRBV30 and TRBJ2-7; possibly TRBD1 for D (6 bases). Germline-derived CDR1 and CDR2 are GTSNPN and SVGIG (reference sequence). V lost 6 bases to trimming and J lost 1 base, with 10 bases between them. This CDR3 is 12 amino acids long. The CDR3 loop reads CACRGFSYEQYF. In DNA form, the CDR3 reads TGTGCCTGCAGGGGATTTTCCTACGAGCAGTACTTC.

The rearrangement links TRBV6-1 to TRBJ1-5, with TRBD1 identical over 8 bases. Germline values: CDR1 MNHNS, CDR2 SASEGT. Losses at the gene ends were 4 bases for V and 0 bases for J; bases not matched to a gene: 8. The CDR3 totals 17 residues. CDR3 in DNA: TGTGCCAGCAGTGGGACCGGGACAGGACTTAGCAATCAGCCCCAGCATTTT. It specifies CASSGTGTGLSNQPQHF.

The gene calls are TRBV4-1 and TRBJ2-5; 16 bases align to TRBD2. CDR3 length: 18 amino acids. J lost 5 bases, V lost 2 bases, and 8 bases had no gene match. CDR1 is MGHRA and CDR2 is YSYEKL in the germline V gene. This CDR3 reads CASSQTGLAGGPRETQYF. The CDR3 nucleotides are TGCGCCAGCAGCCAAACGGGACTAGCGGGAGGGCCGCGGGAGACCCAGTACTTC.

The chain carries TRBV28 and TRBJ2-7; D ambiguous. The germline CDR1 and CDR2 sequences are MDHEN and SYDVKM. Trimming cost V 3 bases and J 2 bases, with 8 bases left between them. The CDR3 has 13 residues. CDR3 DNA sequence: TGTGCCAGCAGTTTTCCCCAGGCCTACGAGCAGTACTTC. Translated, it gives CASSFPQAYEQYF.

The gene calls are TRBV28 and TRBJ1-1, with 7 bases lining up with TRBD1. Germline V gene lookup returns CDR1 MDHEN and CDR2 SYDVKM. V was clipped by 2 bases and J by 2 bases; unmatched bases: 2. CDR3 length: 14 amino acids. CDR3 sequence reads: CASSLAGGNTEAFF. The CDR3 DNA reads TGTGCCAGCAGTTTAGCAGGGGGAAACACTGAAGCTTTCTTT.

A note on this clone: The DNA is left out, because the CDR3 cannot be placed on it with certainty; the CDR3 is given as TCRdb lists it. The chain combines TRBV5-8 with TRBJ2-7; the table assigns TRBD2, which was not confirmed against the DNA. Germline-derived CDR1 and CDR2 are SGHTS and YDEGEE. The CDR3 length equals 12 residues, ends included. The CDR3 protein is CVSVRGVGEQYF.